This T cell receptor beta chain appears in the sequencing data of a study of cytomegalovirus exposure and HLA in healthy donors. Whole-study findings and limits: CMV serostatus was the sole immune exposure data available.

The length of the CDR3 is 13 residues. In germline, CDR1 is MGHDK, CDR2 SYGVNS. V was trimmed by 3 bases and J by 6 bases, leaving 12 bases between them. The PCR used 60 Vbeta and 13 Jbeta primers. This table comes from immunoSEQ multiplex PCR, and its TCRdb copy is limited to in-frame clones, with some not included. The sample contains roughly 180,000 clones, about 77% of which appear only once. In the case of this clone: Its antigen is unknown.

This chain connects TRBV25-1 to TRBJ2-7; D is perhaps TRBD1 (6 bases). Sequenced input: PBMCs. The receptor was isolated from a woman in her thirties in good health and CMV-seropositive. The CDR3 sequence: CASSDSPGVEQYF. CDR3 bases: TGTGCCAGCAGTGATAGCCCAGGGGTCGAGCAGTACTTC.